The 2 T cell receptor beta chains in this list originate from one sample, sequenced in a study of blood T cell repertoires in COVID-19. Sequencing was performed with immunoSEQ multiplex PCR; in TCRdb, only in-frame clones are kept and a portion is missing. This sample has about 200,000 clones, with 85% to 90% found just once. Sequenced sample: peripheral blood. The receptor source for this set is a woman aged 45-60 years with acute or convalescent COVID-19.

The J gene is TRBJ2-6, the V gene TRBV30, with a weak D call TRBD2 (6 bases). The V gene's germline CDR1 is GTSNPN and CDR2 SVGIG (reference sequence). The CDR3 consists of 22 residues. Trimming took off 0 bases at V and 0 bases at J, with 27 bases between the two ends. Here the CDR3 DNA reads TGTGCCTGGAGTGTTGAAGGCTATGTCTGGGGGGAGCCCGTCTCTGGGGCCAACGTCCTGACTTTC. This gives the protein CAWSVEGYVWGEPVSGANVLTF.

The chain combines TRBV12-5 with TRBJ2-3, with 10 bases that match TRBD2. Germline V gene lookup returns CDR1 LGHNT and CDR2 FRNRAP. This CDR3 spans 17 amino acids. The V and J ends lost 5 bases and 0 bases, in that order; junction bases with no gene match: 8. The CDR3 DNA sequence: TGTGCTAGTGGTCTCGGCCTAGCGGGGGCAAGCACAGATACGCAGTATTTT. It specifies CASGLGLAGASTDTQYF.